This TCR beta chain came from a study of technical replicates of blood from a handful of donors. Germline V gene sequence: CDR1 MNHEY, CDR2 SMNVEV (reference sequence). The CDR3 has 16 amino acids. V lost 5 bases and J lost 0, with 13 bases in between. The method was immunoSEQ multiplex PCR; TCRdb's version includes in-frame clones alone and lacks a portion of them. This sample yields approximately 50,000 clones, of which 95% to 96% are seen a single time; about 0.41% belongs to the top ten. The count of this clone is one. The TCR comes from a human donor in good health. J is TRBJ1-4 and V is TRBV27, with D possibly TRBD1 on 5 matching bases. The sequenced sample was T cells isolated from PBMCs. The CDR3 DNA sequence: TGTGCCAGCAGTCTAAACCCGGGGGCAACTAATGAAAAACTGTTTTTT. Amino acids: CASSLNPGATNEKLFF.